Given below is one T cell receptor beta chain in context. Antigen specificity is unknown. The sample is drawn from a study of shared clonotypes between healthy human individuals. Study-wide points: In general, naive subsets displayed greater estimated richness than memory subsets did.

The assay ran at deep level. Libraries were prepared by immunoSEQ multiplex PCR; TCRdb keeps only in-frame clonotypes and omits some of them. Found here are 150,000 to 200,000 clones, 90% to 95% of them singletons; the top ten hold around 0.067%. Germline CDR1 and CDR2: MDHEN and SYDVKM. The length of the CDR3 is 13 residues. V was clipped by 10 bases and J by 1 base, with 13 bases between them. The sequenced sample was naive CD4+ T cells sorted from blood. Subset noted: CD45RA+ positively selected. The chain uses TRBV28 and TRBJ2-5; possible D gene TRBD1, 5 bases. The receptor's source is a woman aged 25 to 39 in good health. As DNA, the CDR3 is TGTGCCACCAAACTGGGGCCCCAAGAGACCCAGTACTTC. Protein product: CATKLGPQETQYF. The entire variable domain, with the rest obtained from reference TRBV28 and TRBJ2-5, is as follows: DVKVTQSSRYLVKRTGEKVFLECVQDMDHENMFWYRQDPGLGLRLIYFSYDVKMKEKGDIPEGYSVSREKKERFSLILESASTNQTSMYLCATKLGPQETQYFGPGTRLLVL.